The sequence of this TCR beta chain was determined in a study of lymphopenia after photon versus proton radiotherapy. Assay: immunoSEQ multiplex PCR; the TCRdb copy retains only in-frame clones and omits some. The sample has 39,000 or so clones; about 90% are singletons. The study, taken as a whole, reports: Proton therapy kept repertoires fairly stable, unlike photons, which gained effector/memory cells. A bigger post-nadir fall in TCR diversity correlated inversely with survival time in deceased patients. Post-nadir diversity loss with photons came from oligoclonal expansion, particularly CD8+ Temra cells. Authors raise, but do not show, better survival with proton therapy.

Remarks on this clone: What it recognizes is unknown. One end of the junction fails to match germline, which may point to a read error.

The germline V gene encodes CDR1 SGHTA and CDR2 FQGNSA. The CDR3 contains 15 residues. The clonotype comes from a man between 60 and 75 years old with cholangiocarcinoma. The chain uses TRBV7-2 and TRBJ1-6; TRBD1 aligns across 7 bases. The material was peripheral blood, obtained from a patient treated with photon-based radiotherapy. This CDR3 reads CASSPVWDSNSPLHF. CDR3 nucleotide sequence: TGTGCCAGCAGCCCCGTCTGGGACAGTAATTCTCCCCTCCACTTT.